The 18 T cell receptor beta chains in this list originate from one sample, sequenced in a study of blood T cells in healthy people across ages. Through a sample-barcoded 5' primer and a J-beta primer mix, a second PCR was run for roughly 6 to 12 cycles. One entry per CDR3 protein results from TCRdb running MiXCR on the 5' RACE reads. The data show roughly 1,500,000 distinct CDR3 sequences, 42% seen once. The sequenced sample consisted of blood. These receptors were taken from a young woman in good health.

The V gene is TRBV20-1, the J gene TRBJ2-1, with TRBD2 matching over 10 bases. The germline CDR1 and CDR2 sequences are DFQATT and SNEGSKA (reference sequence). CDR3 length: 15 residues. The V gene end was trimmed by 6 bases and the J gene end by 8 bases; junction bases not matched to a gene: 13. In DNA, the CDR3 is TGCAGTGCAGGGAAGGCTAGCGGGAGTGGGTATGAGCAGTTCTTC. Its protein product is CSAGKASGSGYEQFF.

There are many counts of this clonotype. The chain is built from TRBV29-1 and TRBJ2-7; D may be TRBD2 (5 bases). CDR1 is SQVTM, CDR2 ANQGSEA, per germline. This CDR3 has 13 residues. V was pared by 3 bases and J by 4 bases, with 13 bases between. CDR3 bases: TGCAGCGTTGAGGGTGTGAGGGCTTACGAGCAGTACTTC. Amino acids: CSVEGVRAYEQYF.

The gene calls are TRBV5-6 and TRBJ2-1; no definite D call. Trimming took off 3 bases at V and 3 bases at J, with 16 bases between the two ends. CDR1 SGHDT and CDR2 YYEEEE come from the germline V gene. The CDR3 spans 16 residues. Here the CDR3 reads CASSSLVWGNYNEQFF. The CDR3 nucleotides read TGTGCCAGCAGCTCTTTGGTATGGGGTAACTACAATGAGCAGTTCTTC.

CDR3 DNA: TGTGCCAGCATTCCCCGCGGGGATCGATTCAATGAGCAGTTCTTC. As protein: CASIPRGDRFNEQFF. The chain uses TRBV28 and TRBJ2-1, with a tentative D call TRBD2 (6 bases). This CDR3 spans 15 amino acids. The ends were cut back, 7 bases at V and 6 bases at J, with 19 bases in the middle. Germline lookup yields CDR1 MDHEN and CDR2 SYDVKM. The complete variable domain, with remaining parts taken from reference TRBV28 and TRBJ2-1, reads DVKVTQSSRYLVKRTGEKVFLECVQDMDHENMFWYRQDPGLGLRLIYFSYDVKMKEKGDIPEGYSVSREKKERFSLILESASTNQTSMYLCASIPRGDRFNEQFFGPGTRLTVL.

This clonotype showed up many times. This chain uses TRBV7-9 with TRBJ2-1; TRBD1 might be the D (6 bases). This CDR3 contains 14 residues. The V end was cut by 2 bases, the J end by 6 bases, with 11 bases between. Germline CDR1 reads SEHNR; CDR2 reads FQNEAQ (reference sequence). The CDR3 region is CASSLKGQINEQFF. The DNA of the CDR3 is TGTGCCAGCAGCTTAAAAGGACAGATCAATGAGCAGTTCTTC.

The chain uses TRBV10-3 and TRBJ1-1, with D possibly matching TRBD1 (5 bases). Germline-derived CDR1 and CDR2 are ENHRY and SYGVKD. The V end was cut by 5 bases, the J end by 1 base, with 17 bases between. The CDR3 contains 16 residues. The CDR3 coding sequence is TGTGCCATCAGTCCTGCTGAAGGGGTGGGGAACACTGAAGCTTTCTTT. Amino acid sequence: CAISPAEGVGNTEAFF.

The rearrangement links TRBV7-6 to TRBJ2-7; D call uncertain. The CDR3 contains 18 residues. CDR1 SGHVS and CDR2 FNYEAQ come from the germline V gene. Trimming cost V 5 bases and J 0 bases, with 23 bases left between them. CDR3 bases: TGTGCCAGCAGCCATCTCCCCTTTTTGACGTGTAGCTCCTACGAGCAGTACTTC. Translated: CASSHLPFLTCSSYEQYF.

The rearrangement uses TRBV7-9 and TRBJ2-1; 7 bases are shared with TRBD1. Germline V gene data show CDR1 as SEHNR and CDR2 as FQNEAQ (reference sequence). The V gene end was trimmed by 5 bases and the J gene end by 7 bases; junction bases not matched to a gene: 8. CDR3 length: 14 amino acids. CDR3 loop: CASSAGSGGNEQFF. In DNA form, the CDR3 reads TGTGCCAGCAGCGCTGGGTCAGGGGGAAATGAGCAGTTCTTC.

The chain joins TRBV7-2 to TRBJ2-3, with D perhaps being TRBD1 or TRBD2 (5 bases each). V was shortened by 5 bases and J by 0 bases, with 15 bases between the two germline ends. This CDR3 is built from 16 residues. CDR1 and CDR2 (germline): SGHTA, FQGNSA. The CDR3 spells CASSKGTLPSTDTQYF. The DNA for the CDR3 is TGTGCCAGCAGCAAAGGGACCCTCCCTAGCACAGATACGCAGTATTTT.

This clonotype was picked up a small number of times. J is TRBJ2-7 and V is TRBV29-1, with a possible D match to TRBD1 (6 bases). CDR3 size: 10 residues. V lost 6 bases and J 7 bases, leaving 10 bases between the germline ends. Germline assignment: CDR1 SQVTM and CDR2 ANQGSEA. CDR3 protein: CSVEGVEQYF. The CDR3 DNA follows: TGCAGCGTCGAGGGGGTTGAGCAGTACTTC.

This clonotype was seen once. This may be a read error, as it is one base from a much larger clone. In DNA, the CDR3 is TGCAGCGTTGGAGGACTAGAGGGGACCCAGTTCTTC. This encodes CSVGGLEGTQFF. The rearrangement uses TRBV29-1 and TRBJ2-1, with 7 positions matching TRBD2. Per germline, CDR1 SQVTM and CDR2 ANQGSEA. The CDR3 runs 12 residues. Unmatched junction bases numbered 10, after V lost 4 bases and J lost 13 bases.

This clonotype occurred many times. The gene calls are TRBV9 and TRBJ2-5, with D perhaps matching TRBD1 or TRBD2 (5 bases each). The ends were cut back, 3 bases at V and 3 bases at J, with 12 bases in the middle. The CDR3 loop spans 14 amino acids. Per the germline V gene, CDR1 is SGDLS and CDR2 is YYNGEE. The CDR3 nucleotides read TGTGCCAGCAGCGCAAGGGGAGATAAAGAGACCCAGTACTTC. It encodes CASSARGDKETQYF.

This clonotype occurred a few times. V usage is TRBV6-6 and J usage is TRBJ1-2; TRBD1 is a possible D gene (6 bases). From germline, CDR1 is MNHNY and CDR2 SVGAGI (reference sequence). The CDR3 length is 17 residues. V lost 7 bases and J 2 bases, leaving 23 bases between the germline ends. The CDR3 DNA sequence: TGTGCCAGCACCAGATCGACAGGAACCCGCGCCAACTATGGCTACACCTTC. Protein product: CASTRSTGTRANYGYTF.

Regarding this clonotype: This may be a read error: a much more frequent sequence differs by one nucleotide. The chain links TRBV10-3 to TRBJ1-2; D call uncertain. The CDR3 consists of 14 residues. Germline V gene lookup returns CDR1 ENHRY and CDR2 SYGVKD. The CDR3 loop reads CVISEWEGPYGYTF. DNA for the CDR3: TGTGTCATCAGTGAGTGGGAGGGTCCCTATGGCTACACCTTC.

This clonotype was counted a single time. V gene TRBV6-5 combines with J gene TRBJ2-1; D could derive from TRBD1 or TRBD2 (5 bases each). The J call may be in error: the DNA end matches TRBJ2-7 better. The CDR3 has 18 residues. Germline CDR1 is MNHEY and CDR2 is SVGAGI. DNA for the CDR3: TGTGCCAGCAGTTACCTAGTTTCTTGGACGGGGACCTACAATGAGCAGTACTTC. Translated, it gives CASSYLVSWTGTYNEQYF.

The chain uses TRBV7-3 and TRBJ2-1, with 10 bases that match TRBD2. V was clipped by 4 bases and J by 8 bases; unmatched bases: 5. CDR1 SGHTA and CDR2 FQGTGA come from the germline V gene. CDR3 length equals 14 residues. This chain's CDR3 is CASSSSGGGDEQFF. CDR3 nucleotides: TGTGCCAGCAGCTCTAGCGGGGGTGGGGATGAGCAGTTCTTC.

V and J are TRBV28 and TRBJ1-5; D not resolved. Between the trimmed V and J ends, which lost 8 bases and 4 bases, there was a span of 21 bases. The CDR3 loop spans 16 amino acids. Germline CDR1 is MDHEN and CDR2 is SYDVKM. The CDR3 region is CASVLQGSLLNQPQHF. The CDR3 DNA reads TGTGCCAGCGTCCTTCAAGGCAGCCTTCTGAATCAGCCCCAGCATTTT.

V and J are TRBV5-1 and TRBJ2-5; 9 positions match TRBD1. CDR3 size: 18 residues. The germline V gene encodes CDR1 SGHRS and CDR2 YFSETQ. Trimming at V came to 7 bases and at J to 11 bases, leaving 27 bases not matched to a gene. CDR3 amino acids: CASSVLWTRDRVNNEQYF. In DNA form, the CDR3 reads TGCGCCAGCTCTGTCCTCTGGACTCGGGACAGGGTAAACAATGAGCAGTACTTC.